This TCR beta chain emerged from a study of cytomegalovirus exposure and HLA in healthy donors. This clone was recorded only once. The PCR employed 60 Vbeta primers together with 13 Jbeta primers. The protocol was immunoSEQ multiplex PCR, while the TCRdb copy is restricted to in-frame clones and leaves out a portion. This repertoire shows tens of thousands of clones, roughly 67% found once; its top ten account for around a fifth. The CDR3 is 14 residues long. Germline CDR1 and CDR2: SGHTA and FQGNSA. V was trimmed by 4 bases and J by 7 bases, leaving 17 bases between them. The chain combines TRBV7-2 with TRBJ2-7, with no clear D. Sequences were obtained from PBMCs. The receptor was derived from a woman between 45 and 65 years old in good health and CMV-seropositive. This CDR3 reads CASSSIASPREQYF. Written as DNA, the CDR3 is TGTGCCAGCAGCTCAATAGCAAGCCCTCGGGAGCAGTACTTC.